These T cell receptor beta chains were read from a single sample in a study of OX40 agonist ivuxolimab in advanced cancers. TCRdb's copy holds only in-frame clones and misses some; the assay was immunoSEQ multiplex PCR. The table shows over 40,000 clones, with more than 70% occurring only once. The source material was CD4+ or CD8+ T cells sorted from blood, sampled in a trial of the OX40 agonist ivuxolimab. Receptor source: an adult with an advanced solid tumor such as melanoma, head and neck, liver or kidney cancer. The CDR3 runs from the conserved cysteine through the conserved F or W. The D gene is left open where the match is weak. Some rows have no size entry. The others give once, few or many, or a class for an expanded clone.

J gene,V gene,D gene,clone size,CDR3 protein,CDR3 DNA
TRBJ2-7,TRBV28,TRBD1,NA,CASSLYTWGQGNYEQYF,TGTGCCAGCAGTTTATATACTTGGGGACAGGGGAATTACGAGCAGTACTTC
TRBJ2-5,TRBV7-2,NA,NA,CASSRPKTRQQYF,TGTGCCAGCAGCCGACCCAAAACTAGGCAGCAGTACTTC
TRBJ1-2,TRBV28,NA,NA,CASSQTGGPYGYTF,TGTGCCAGCAGCCAGACCGGGGGTCCCTATGGCTACACCTTC
TRBJ1-1,TRBV7-8,NA,NA,CASSSRGRNTEAFF,TGTGCCAGCAGCTCCAGAGGGAGGAACACTGAAGCTTTCTTT
TRBJ1-1,TRBV6-5,NA,NA,CASSSFGRLNTEAFF,TGTGCCAGCAGTTCTTTCGGCAGGTTAAACACTGAAGCTTTCTTT
TRBJ1-2,TRBV7-2,NA,medium-sized,CASSLAGDGSRSGYTF,TGTGCCAGCAGCTTAGCGGGGGACGGCAGCCGAAGTGGCTACACCTTC
TRBJ1-4,TRBV18,NA,NA,CASSPGINEKLFF,TGTGCCAGCTCACCAGGGATCAATGAAAAACTGTTTTTT
TRBJ2-5,TRBV19,TRBD1,NA,CASSTNRGETQYF,TGTGCCAGTAGTACAAACAGGGGGGAGACCCAGTACTTC
TRBJ2-1,TRBV7-9,NA,NA,CASSLGSVNEQFF,TGTGCCAGCAGCTTAGGTTCTGTCAATGAGCAGTTCTTC
TRBJ2-7,TRBV9,NA,NA,CASSKTSGLQEQYF,TGTGCCAGCAGCAAGACCTCAGGGTTACAAGAGCAGTACTTC
TRBJ2-7,TRBV6-1,NA,NA,CASVKVPYEQYF,TGTGCCAGCGTTAAAGTACCCTACGAGCAGTACTTC
TRBJ2-7,TRBV2,NA,NA,CASNRLGSVYEQYF,TGTGCCAGCAATAGACTAGGATCGGTCTACGAGCAGTACTTC
TRBJ2-3,TRBV11-3,TRBD2,NA,CASSDLAGSTDTQYF,TGTGCCAGCAGCGACTTAGCGGGATCCACAGATACGCAGTATTTT
TRBJ2-3,TRBV2,NA,NA,CASTPPTDTQYF,TGTGCCAGCACCCCCCCCACAGATACGCAGTATTTT
TRBJ2-6,TRBV4-2,NA,NA,CASSQQGSGANVLTF,TGTGCCAGCAGCCAACAGGGGTCTGGGGCCAACGTCCTGACTTTC
TRBJ2-7,TRBV10-3,NA,NA,CASRGGGTLSYEQYF,TGTGCCTCAAGGGGAGGTGGGACCCTCTCCTACGAGCAGTACTTC
TRBJ1-3,TRBV18,NA,NA,CASSPTGQGSGNTIYF,TGTGCCAGCTCACCTACAGGTCAAGGCTCTGGAAACACCATATATTTT
TRBJ1-4,TRBV11-3,NA,once,CASSPTQGYNEKLFF,TGTGCCAGCAGTCCAACACAGGGTTATAATGAAAAACTGTTTTTT
TRBJ1-5,TRBV28,TRBD1,NA,CASSLGTESLQPQHF,TGTGCCAGCAGCCTGGGGACAGAGTCCCTTCAGCCCCAGCATTTT
TRBJ2-5,TRBV5-6,NA,NA,CASSLVVAGQETQYF,TGTGCCAGCAGCTTGGTTGTGGCAGGGCAAGAGACCCAGTACTTC
TRBJ2-3,TRBV2,NA,NA,CASSLEMQYF,TGTGCCAGCAGTCTGGAAATGCAGTATTTT
TRBJ1-2,TRBV28,NA,few,CASSLDLNYGYTF,TGTGCCAGCAGTTTAGACCTCAACTATGGCTACACCTTC
TRBJ1-1,TRBV6-5,NA,NA,CASRRDTEAFF,TGTGCCAGCAGGAGGGACACTGAAGCTTTCTTT
TRBJ1-4,TRBV30,TRBD1,NA,CAWSPTGPNEKLFF,TGTGCCTGGAGCCCGACAGGGCCGAATGAAAAACTGTTTTTT
TRBJ1-1,TRBV10-2,NA,NA,CASRQGPLAFF,TGCGCCAGCAGACAGGGTCCCCTGGCTTTCTTT
TRBJ2-1,TRBV25-1,NA,NA,CASSDLTKGPEQFF,TGTGCCAGCAGCGACCTCACAAAAGGCCCAGAGCAGTTCTTC
TRBJ2-7,TRBV6-5,TRBD1,NA,CASSYPDRSEQYF,TGTGCCAGCAGTTACCCGGACAGGAGCGAGCAGTACTTC
TRBJ1-3,TRBV9,NA,NA,CASSVEIATGSGNTIYF,TGTGCCAGCAGCGTAGAAATCGCGACAGGCTCTGGAAACACCATATATTTT
TRBJ1-3,TRBV19,NA,few,CASTRGGSGNTIYF,TGTGCCAGTACCCGGGGGGGATCTGGAAACACCATATATTTT
TRBJ2-3,TRBV19,TRBD1,once,CASSRGTGVDTQYF,TGTGCCAGTAGCCGGGGGACAGGGGTAGATACGCAGTATTTT
TRBJ2-7,TRBV29-1,NA,NA,CSVRDHQSYEQYF,TGCAGCGTGCGGGACCACCAATCCTACGAGCAGTACTTC
TRBJ2-7,TRBV6-1,NA,NA,CASSESLELSNF,TGTGCCAGCAGTGAAAGTCTGGAACTATCGAACTTC
TRBJ1-2,TRBV5-1,NA,few,CASSDGQPRKSFYGYTF,TGCGCCAGCAGCGACGGACAGCCCCGTAAAAGTTTCTATGGCTACACCTTC
TRBJ1-4,TRBV4-3,TRBD1,NA,CASSQNRGEKLFF,TGCGCCAGCAGCCAGAACAGGGGTGAAAAACTGTTTTTT
TRBJ2-2,TRBV7-2,NA,NA,CASSLVSRALSGELFF,TGTGCCAGCAGCTTAGTGTCTAGAGCCCTATCAGGGGAGCTGTTTTTT
TRBJ2-1,TRBV5-4,NA,NA,CASSLPDNEQFF,TGTGCCAGCAGCTTGCCAGACAATGAGCAGTTCTTC
TRBJ1-2,TRBV6-1,NA,few,CASSEAHGNGYTF,TGTGCCAGCAGTGAAGCGCACGGTAATGGCTACACCTTC
TRBJ2-1,TRBV5-1,NA,few,CASRPQTGSDEQFF,TGCGCCAGCAGGCCCCAAACGGGGAGCGATGAGCAGTTCTTC
TRBJ2-5,TRBV29-1,TRBD2,NA,CSVARTSGSSRDF,TGCAGCGTAGCGCGGACTAGCGGGAGTTCTAGGGACTTC
TRBJ2-5,TRBV15,NA,few,CATSDGPSQETQYF,TGTGCCACCAGCGACGGACCGAGCCAAGAGACCCAGTACTTC
TRBJ2-2,TRBV4-3,TRBD2,NA,CASSPLRLAGFTNTGELFF,TGCGCCAGCAGCCCCTTAAGGCTAGCGGGTTTTACGAACACCGGGGAGCTGTTTTTT
TRBJ2-6,TRBV14,NA,NA,CASSRGDSASGANVLTF,TGTGCCAGCAGCCGGGGGGACAGCGCCTCTGGGGCCAACGTCCTGACTTTC
TRBJ1-1,TRBV28,TRBD1,NA,CASRTGSGTEAFF,TGTGCCAGCCGGACAGGGAGCGGGACTGAAGCTTTCTTT
TRBJ1-1,TRBV28,NA,NA,CASSLTVRAFF,TGTGCCAGCAGTTTAACAGTGCGAGCTTTCTTT
TRBJ2-1,TRBV7-3,NA,few,CASSPNLGLTSSYNEQFF,TGTGCCAGCAGTCCTAATCTCGGACTTACGAGCTCCTACAATGAGCAGTTCTTC
TRBJ1-1,TRBV10-1,NA,NA,CASSESLEAEAFF,TGCGCCAGCAGTGAGTCGTTGGAGGCTGAAGCTTTCTTT
TRBJ2-1,TRBV30,TRBD1,NA,CAWSVQGVEQFF,TGTGCCTGGAGTGTACAGGGGGTAGAGCAGTTCTTC
TRBJ1-2,TRBV6-6,NA,NA,CASSYPNRANYGYTF,TGTGCCAGCAGTTACCCAAACAGGGCTAACTATGGCTACACCTTC
TRBJ2-6,TRBV30,TRBD1,NA,CAWRDRDRGRVGANVLTF,TGTGCCTGGAGGGATCGGGACAGGGGGCGCGTTGGGGCCAACGTCCTGACTTTC
TRBJ1-1,TRBV10-3,NA,few,CAIRAEGTEAFF,TGTGCCATCAGGGCGGAAGGGACTGAAGCTTTCTTT
TRBJ2-5,TRBV5-1,TRBD1,NA,CASSPGARTGQETQYF,TGCGCCAGCAGCCCCGGTGCGCGGACAGGGCAAGAGACCCAGTACTTC
TRBJ2-5,TRBV25-1,NA,NA,CASSAPSGERKETQYF,TGTGCCAGCAGTGCTCCTTCAGGAGAGAGAAAGGAGACCCAGTACTTC
TRBJ1-2,TRBV11-1,TRBD1,NA,CASSVTGVGYGYTF,TGTGCCAGCAGCGTCACAGGGGTCGGCTATGGCTACACCTTC
TRBJ2-1,TRBV6-4,TRBD2,NA,CASAPSGRNEQFF,TGTGCCAGCGCACCCAGCGGGAGGAATGAGCAGTTCTTC